The 20 T cell receptor beta chains below were found in one sample sequenced in a study of blood T cell repertoires in COVID-19 (TCRdb year 2020). The library was made by the immunoSEQ multiplex PCR assay. TCRdb took this table from immuneACCESS and kept in-frame rearrangements with V and J called. Such tables lack part of the clones; where checked against another copy, unresolved V genes explain under half of the gap, and the rest is unexplained. The sample includes approximately 120,000 clones, with roughly 72% observed a single time. Approximately 10% of the sample is in the top ten clones. Specimen: peripheral blood. These TCRs come from a human donor in a cohort sampled during active COVID-19.

V gene TRBV30 combines with J gene TRBJ2-1; 11 nucleotides match TRBD2. The CDR3 runs to 16 residues. In germline, CDR1 is GTSNPN, CDR2 SVGIG (reference sequence). Germline trimming cut 4 bases from V and 4 bases from J; bases unmatched to any gene: 9. The DNA of the CDR3 is TGTGCCTGGAAGGATACTAGCGGGAGTATTTACAATGAGCAGTTCTTC. Protein sequence: CAWKDTSGSIYNEQFF.

The chain couples TRBV11-2 to TRBJ2-4; D possibly corresponds to TRBD2 (5 bases). Germline CDR1 SGHAT, CDR2 FQNNGV. The CDR3 is 16 residues long. V was pared by 2 bases and J by 0 bases, with 11 bases between. The CDR3 sequence: CASSLSVEEAKNIQYF. Here the CDR3 DNA reads TGTGCCAGCAGCTTATCGGTGGAGGAAGCCAAAAACATTCAGTACTTC.

The genes are TRBV9 and TRBJ2-3, with TRBD1 as a possible D gene (7 bases). Germline CDR1 and CDR2: SGDLS and YYNGEE. CDR3 length: 15 residues. The V end lost 5 bases, the J end lost 5 bases, and 18 bases lay between the germline ends. The DNA of the CDR3 is TGTGCCAGCAGATCAGGCAGGGGGGCGGTAGATACGCAGTATTTT. Its translation is CASRSGRGAVDTQYF.

The chain uses TRBV28 and TRBJ2-6; the D is unclear. The V gene lost 0 bases and the J gene lost 1 base, with 10 bases spanning the gap. The CDR3 loop spans 17 amino acids. Germline V gene sequence: CDR1 MDHEN, CDR2 SYDVKM. The CDR3 DNA sequence: TGTGCCAGCAGTTTATGGGCCCCCAATTCTGGGGCCAACGTCCTGACTTTC. Its protein is CASSLWAPNSGANVLTF. Filled out from reference TRBV28 and TRBJ2-6, the complete variable domain reads DVKVTQSSRYLVKRTGEKVFLECVQDMDHENMFWYRQDPGLGLRLIYFSYDVKMKEKGDIPEGYSVSREKKERFSLILESASTNQTSMYLCASSLWAPNSGANVLTFGAGSRLTVL.

The chain has TRBV11-2 and TRBJ2-7, with a possible D match to TRBD1 (5 bases). This CDR3 is 14 amino acids long. Trimming removed 5 bases from V and 3 bases from J, with 14 bases in between. Per the germline V gene, CDR1 is SGHAT and CDR2 is FQNNGV. The CDR3 here is CASSPQGHLYEQYF. The CDR3 DNA sequence: TGTGCCAGCAGCCCCCAAGGACACCTCTACGAGCAGTACTTC. The full variable domain, in which reference TRBV11-2 and TRBJ2-7 provide the parts outside the CDR3, is EAGVAQSPRYKIIEKRQSVAFWCNPISGHATLYWYQQILGQGPKLLIQFQNNGVVDDSQLPKDRFSAERLKGVDSTLKIQPAKLEDSAVYLCASSPQGHLYEQYFGPGTRLTVT.

The chain is built from TRBV2 and TRBJ2-3; no clear D gene. Germline V lookup: CDR1 SNHLY, CDR2 FYNNEI. This CDR3 is built from 11 residues. The V gene lost 4 bases and the J gene lost 11 bases, with 10 bases spanning the gap. CDR3 DNA: TGTGCCAGCAGTGTGGGCACCAGGCAGTATTTT. The encoded protein is CASSVGTRQYF.

The gene calls are TRBV4-1 and TRBJ1-1; tentative D call: TRBD1 (5 bases). Trimming pared 1 base from V and 4 bases from J, leaving 13 bases between. Germline V lookup: CDR1 MGHRA, CDR2 YSYEKL. The CDR3 is 15 residues long. CDR3 sequence reads: CASSQGTLRGTEAFF. CDR3 bases: TGCGCCAGCAGCCAAGGGACCTTAAGGGGCACTGAAGCTTTCTTT.

Comment on this clone: The same CDR3 is also encoded by other DNA sequences in this sample. V and J are TRBV7-8 and TRBJ1-1; D might be TRBD1 (5 bases). CDR1 SGHVS and CDR2 FQNEAQ come from the germline V gene. With 4 bases removed from V and 2 bases from J, the gap between germline ends came to 8 bases. The CDR3 length is 13 residues. Here the CDR3 reads CASSSDRNTEAFF. The CDR3 DNA is TGTGCCAGCAGCTCTGACAGAAACACTGAAGCTTTCTTT.

V is TRBV30 and J is TRBJ2-2; 9 nucleotides match TRBD1. In germline, CDR1 is GTSNPN, CDR2 SVGIG (reference sequence). With 2 bases clipped from V and 6 bases from J, the junction kept 7 bases outside the gene matches. The CDR3 loop spans 15 amino acids. CDR3 DNA sequence: TGTGCCTGGAGTTATTACAGGGGGCAGGCCGGGGAGCTGTTTTTT. Its protein is CAWSYYRGQAGELFF.

The chain couples TRBV7-3 to TRBJ2-3; 7 bases match TRBD2. Germline CDR1 and CDR2: SGHTA and FQGTGA. The CDR3 covers 13 residues. V gave up 11 bases and J gave up 3 bases; unmatched junction bases: 8. The CDR3 loop is CAPAGVGTDTQYF. In DNA, the CDR3 is TGTGCCCCCGCGGGGGTAGGGACAGATACGCAGTATTTT.

The sample holds a few counts of this clone. This chain links TRBV2 with TRBJ2-7, with 12 nucleotides matching TRBD2. The CDR3 runs to 14 residues. The germline V gene has CDR1 SNHLY and CDR2 FYNNEI. After removal of 6 bases from V and 2 bases from J, the junction contained 2 bases not matched to a gene. CDR3 loop: CASRTSGGPYEQYF. The DNA for the CDR3 is TGTGCCAGCAGGACTAGCGGGGGCCCCTACGAGCAGTACTTC.

This clone was detected a few times. V and J are TRBV7-2 and TRBJ2-1, with 13 bases identical to TRBD2. The CDR3 is 17 residues long. Losses at the gene ends were 3 bases for V and 2 bases for J; bases not matched to a gene: 4. Germline CDR1 SGHTA, CDR2 FQGNSA. The CDR3 loop reads CASSFRGTSGAYNEQFF. Here the CDR3 DNA reads TGTGCCAGCAGCTTCCGGGGGACTAGCGGGGCCTACAATGAGCAGTTCTTC.

The chain joins TRBV10-1 to TRBJ2-1, with D possibly TRBD1 on 5 matching bases. The V gene lost 0 bases and the J gene lost 5 bases, with 17 bases spanning the gap. The CDR3 runs to 17 residues. The germline gives CDR1 WNHNN, CDR2 SYGVQD (reference sequence). CDR3 sequence (DNA): TGCGCCAGCAGTGAGTCGATCCTGGGGCAACTCAACAATGAGCAGTTCTTC. It specifies CASSESILGQLNNEQFF.

This sequence joins TRBV2 and TRBJ2-7; TRBD1 agrees at 8 bases. The ends lost 8 bases at V and 1 base at J; junction bases unmatched: 7. The CDR3 has 14 residues. Germline V gene lookup returns CDR1 SNHLY and CDR2 FYNNEI. Here the CDR3 DNA reads TGTGCCAGCGATGACAGGGGACATTCCTACGAGCAGTACTTC. It is translated as CASDDRGHSYEQYF.

The sample holds many counts of this clone. This sample includes further DNA sequences coding for the same CDR3. The chain uses TRBV6-5 and TRBJ1-4, with unresolved D. V gave up 0 bases and J gave up 11 bases, with 10 bases separating them. The germline CDR1 and CDR2 sequences are MNHEY and SVGAGI. CDR3 length: 13 amino acids. This CDR3 is CASSYSSGGKLFF. The DNA for the CDR3 is TGTGCCAGCAGTTACTCGTCGGGAGGTAAACTGTTTTTT.

V usage is TRBV19 and J usage is TRBJ2-1, with D perhaps TRBD2 (5 bases). CDR3 size: 16 residues. With 0 bases removed from V and 6 bases from J, the gap between germline ends came to 15 bases. Germline V gene sequence: CDR1 LNHDA, CDR2 SQIVND (reference sequence). CDR3 loop: CASSIDFTSGFNEQFF. CDR3 DNA sequence: TGTGCCAGTAGTATAGATTTCACAAGCGGATTCAATGAGCAGTTCTTC.

The chain couples TRBV6-5 to TRBJ1-2; TRBD1 might be the D (5 bases). The CDR3 totals 14 residues. Germline CDR1 reads MNHEY; CDR2 reads SVGAGI. V lost 2 bases and J 4 bases, leaving 11 bases between the germline ends. The DNA of the CDR3 is TGTGCCAGCAGTTACGGGCAGGGACTCTATGGCTACACCTTC. Amino acid sequence: CASSYGQGLYGYTF.

This clone came up a few times. This chain uses TRBV4-1 with TRBJ2-2; 7 nucleotides match TRBD1. This CDR3 is built from 13 residues. Germline assignment: CDR1 MGHRA and CDR2 YSYEKL. After removal of 2 bases from V and 6 bases from J, the junction contained 0 bases not matched to a gene. The CDR3 reads CASSQTGAGELFF. In nucleotides, the CDR3 is TGCGCCAGCAGCCAAACAGGGGCCGGGGAGCTGTTTTTT.

V gene TRBV7-9 combines with J gene TRBJ1-6, with TRBD1 identical over 7 bases. The V and J ends lost 5 bases and 7 bases, in that order; junction bases with no gene match: 8. This CDR3 has 15 residues. The germline CDR1 and CDR2 sequences are SEHNR and FQNEAQ (reference sequence). In DNA form, the CDR3 reads TGTGCCAGCAGCCGACCCGGGACAGCCAATTCACCCCTCCACTTT. Translated: CASSRPGTANSPLHF.

The gene calls are TRBV11-3 and TRBJ2-1; D is perhaps TRBD2 (7 bases). The CDR3 length is 14 residues. CDR1 SGHNT and CDR2 YENEEA come from the germline V gene. The V and J ends lost 3 bases and 4 bases respectively, with 10 bases between them. CDR3 amino acids: CASSFGGTYNEQFF. CDR3 coding DNA: TGTGCCAGCAGCTTCGGGGGGACATACAATGAGCAGTTCTTC.